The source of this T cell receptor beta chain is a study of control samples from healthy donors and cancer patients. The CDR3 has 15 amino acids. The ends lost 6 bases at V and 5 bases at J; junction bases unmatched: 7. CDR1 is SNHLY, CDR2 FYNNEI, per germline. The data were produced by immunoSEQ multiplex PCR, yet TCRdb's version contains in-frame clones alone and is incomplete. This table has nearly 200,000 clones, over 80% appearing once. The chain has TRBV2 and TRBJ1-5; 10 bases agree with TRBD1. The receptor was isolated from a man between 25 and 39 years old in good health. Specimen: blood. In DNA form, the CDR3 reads TGTGCCAGCAGGACGGGACAGGGGATGTATCAGCCCCAGCATTTT. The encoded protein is CASRTGQGMYQPQHF.